This entry lists 29 T cell receptor beta chains sequenced from one sample in a study of cytomegalovirus exposure and HLA in healthy donors. The PCR contained 60 Vbeta and 13 Jbeta primers. TCRdb's table, derived via immunoSEQ multiplex PCR, lists solely in-frame clones and lacks some. Of around 160,000 clones in the sample, about 71% are singletons; the top ten hold approximately 1.3%. Sequencing was performed on PBMCs. These TCRs come from a man aged 50 to 60 in good health and CMV-seronegative.

This chain links TRBV5-6 with TRBJ1-2, with TRBD1 matching over 7 bases. Germline V gene data show CDR1 as SGHDT and CDR2 as YYEEEE. V was clipped by 3 bases and J by 9 bases; unmatched bases: 8. There are 13 residues in the CDR3. CDR3 sequence reads: CASSSGQIISYTF. CDR3 coding DNA: TGTGCCAGCAGCTCGGGACAGATCATTAGCTACACCTTC.

This chain joins TRBV7-3 and TRBJ1-5; 7 nucleotides match TRBD1. Germline V CDR1 and CDR2: SGHTA, FQGTGA. This CDR3 is 15 amino acids long. J lost 1 base, V lost 5 bases, and 5 bases had no gene match. The CDR3 loop is CASSPPGQSNQPQHF. The DNA of the CDR3 is TGTGCCAGCAGCCCCCCGGGACAGAGCAATCAGCCCCAGCATTTT.

CDR3 amino acids: CASSVGGNSNQPQHF. Here the CDR3 DNA reads TGTGCCAGCAGCGTAGGCGGGAATAGCAATCAGCCCCAGCATTTT. V and J are TRBV9 and TRBJ1-5; D call uncertain. The CDR3 is 15 amino acids. Trimming stripped 0 bases from V and 0 bases from J, with 7 bases between. Germline loops: CDR1 SGDLS, CDR2 YYNGEE.

To note about this clone: One junction end disagrees with the germline gene, perhaps due to a read error. This chain connects TRBV7-9 to TRBJ2-5, with D possibly being TRBD2 (5 bases). Germline V gene sequence: CDR1 SEHNR, CDR2 FQNEAQ (reference sequence). The CDR3 runs to 15 residues. The CDR3 DNA follows: TGTGCCAGCAGCTTAGGAGCGGTAGGCCAAGGGACCCAGTACTTC. As protein: CASSLGAVGQGTQYF.

The chain links TRBV6-6 to TRBJ1-1; a possible D gene is TRBD1 (5 bases). The V end lost 10 bases, the J end lost 6 bases, and 15 bases lay between the germline ends. The CDR3 is 12 amino acids. Germline lookup yields CDR1 MNHNY and CDR2 SVGAGI (reference sequence). The CDR3 nucleotides are TGTGCCACCCACTTTCCGGGGGCTGAAGCTTTCTTT. Translation: CATHFPGAEAFF.

In this sample, this clone turned up a few times. This chain links TRBV7-2 with TRBJ1-2; D may be TRBD1 (6 bases). The CDR3 is made up of 14 amino acids. The germline gives CDR1 SGHTA, CDR2 FQGNSA. V lost 5 bases to trimming and J lost 4 bases, with 14 bases between them. The CDR3 here is CASSPAGQFYGYTF. CDR3 DNA sequence: TGTGCCAGCAGCCCAGCTGGACAGTTCTATGGCTACACCTTC.

This clone came up a few times. The CDR3 sequence is CASSPYGGQNTEAFF. For the CDR3, the DNA is TGTGCCAGCAGTCCCTACGGGGGGCAGAACACTGAAGCTTTCTTT. The chain combines TRBV28 with TRBJ1-1; weak D call: TRBD1 (6 bases). CDR3 size: 15 residues. CDR1 is MDHEN and CDR2 is SYDVKM in the germline V gene. With 5 bases removed from V and 1 base from J, the gap between germline ends came to 14 bases. The full variable domain, rest sourced from reference TRBV28 and TRBJ1-1, is DVKVTQSSRYLVKRTGEKVFLECVQDMDHENMFWYRQDPGLGLRLIYFSYDVKMKEKGDIPEGYSVSREKKERFSLILESASTNQTSMYLCASSPYGGQNTEAFFGQGTRLTVV.

This clone has just a few counts. At the DNA level, this CDR3 is encoded by other sequences in the same sample as well. The V and J genes are TRBV7-2 and TRBJ1-1; D gene uncertain. Per germline, CDR1 SGHTA and CDR2 FQGNSA. The length of the CDR3 is 12 residues. With 3 bases removed from V and 11 bases from J, the gap between germline ends came to 13 bases. This CDR3 reads CASSLEIRGAFF. CDR3 bases: TGTGCCAGCAGCTTGGAGATACGGGGTGCTTTCTTT.

This clone was detected only a few times. The chain employs TRBV10-2 and TRBJ2-1, with 8 bases fitting TRBD1. Germline V gene lookup returns CDR1 WSHSY and CDR2 SAAADI. Trimming at V came to 2 bases and at J to 9 bases, leaving 3 bases not matched to a gene. CDR3 length equals 13 residues. The CDR3 coding sequence is TGCGCCAGCAGTGAGCCTGGACAGGGTGAGCAGTTCTTC. Its protein product is CASSEPGQGEQFF.

The V call is TRBV25-1, the J call TRBJ2-1, with 7 bases that match TRBD2. CDR1 and CDR2 (germline): MGHDK, SYGVNS. This CDR3 has 12 residues. The V gene end was trimmed by 1 base and the J gene end by 15 bases; junction bases not matched to a gene: 6. CDR3 region: CASSEWSGESFF. CDR3 in DNA: TGTGCCAGCAGTGAATGGAGCGGGGAGTCGTTCTTC. Supplemented by reference TRBV25-1 and TRBJ2-1, the full variable domain reads EADIYQTPRYLVIGTGKKITLECSQTMGHDKMYWYQQDPGMELHLIHYSYGVNSTEKGDLSSESTVSRIRTEHFPLTLESARPSHTSQYLCASSEWSGESFFGPGTRLTVL.

This sequence joins TRBV5-6 and TRBJ1-5; D is perhaps TRBD1 (5 bases). Germline-derived CDR1 and CDR2 are SGHDT and YYEEEE. Trimming removed 4 bases at V and 6 bases at J, with 8 bases between. This CDR3 is built from 12 residues. The CDR3 spells CASSAGGQPQHF. DNA for the CDR3: TGTGCCAGCAGCGCGGGGGGTCAGCCCCAGCATTTT.

Concerning this clone: Other DNA sequences in this sample translate to the same CDR3. The genes are TRBV18 and TRBJ2-1, with D perhaps TRBD2 (6 bases). V lost 2 bases and J lost 5, with 7 bases in between. The CDR3 covers 13 residues. Per germline, CDR1 KGHSH and CDR2 LQKENI. CDR3 protein: CASSPGTDNEQFF. The CDR3 nucleotides read TGTGCCAGCTCACCAGGGACTGACAATGAGCAGTTCTTC. The variable domain in full, completed from reference TRBV18 and TRBJ2-1, reads NAGVMQNPRHLVRRRGQEARLRCSPMKGHSHVYWYRQLPEEGLKFMVYLQKENIIDESGMPKERFSAEFPKEGPSILRIQQVVRGDSAAYFCASSPGTDNEQFFGPGTRLTVL.

This chain uses TRBV4-1 with TRBJ2-1, with D perhaps matching TRBD2 (6 bases). This CDR3 is built from 17 residues. Per germline, CDR1 MGHRA and CDR2 YSYEKL. Trimming shortened V by 1 base and J by 4 bases, and 17 bases separated the two germline ends. The CDR3: CASSQVDGGAPYNEQFF. The CDR3 coding sequence is TGCGCCAGCAGCCAAGTAGATGGCGGGGCACCTTACAATGAGCAGTTCTTC.

V and J are TRBV6-1 and TRBJ1-1; the D gene is possibly TRBD1 (5 bases). The V end lost 6 bases, the J end lost 0 bases, and 8 bases lay between the germline ends. CDR3 length: 13 residues. CDR1 and CDR2 (germline): MNHNS, SASEGT. The CDR3 loop is CASRPTVNTEAFF. CDR3 nucleotide sequence: TGTGCCAGCAGGCCGACAGTGAACACTGAAGCTTTCTTT.

The CDR3 DNA reads TGTGCCACCAGCAGAGGGACAGACTCCTACAATGAGCAGTTCTTC. This encodes CATSRGTDSYNEQFF. The chain links TRBV15 to TRBJ2-1; perhaps TRBD1 as D (6 bases). Germline V gene lookup returns CDR1 LNHNV and CDR2 YYDKDF (reference sequence). The V gene lost 1 base and the J gene lost 0 bases, with 7 bases spanning the gap. The CDR3 contains 15 residues.

In nucleotides, the CDR3 is TGTGCCAGCAGTTACCCCGAGGGCTCTCCCACAGATACGCAGTATTTT. It encodes CASSYPEGSPTDTQYF. This chain links TRBV6-6 with TRBJ2-3; weak D call: TRBD2 (5 bases). Germline CDR1 is MNHNY and CDR2 is SVGAGI (reference sequence). This CDR3 has 16 residues. The germline V and J ends were trimmed by 2 bases and 2 bases, with 14 bases remaining between them.

The V call is TRBV27, the J call TRBJ1-2; 8 bases align to TRBD1. CDR3 length: 17 amino acids. V was clipped by 3 bases and J by 4 bases; unmatched bases: 13. Germline V CDR1 and CDR2: MNHEY, SMNVEV (reference sequence). The CDR3 DNA reads as TGTGCCAGCAGTTTCGGAGGGGCAGGGGGCACTATCTATGGCTACACCTTC. This translates into CASSFGGAGGTIYGYTF.

V gene TRBV19 combines with J gene TRBJ2-3; TRBD2 aligns across 8 bases. The CDR3 length is 18 residues. The V segment lost 4 bases and the J segment 0 bases; nucleotides outside the gene matches: 12. CDR1 and CDR2 (germline): LNHDA, SQIVND (reference sequence). Written as DNA, the CDR3 is TGTGCCAGTAGTACCGGACTTATACTAGCGGCGAGCACAGATACGCAGTATTTT. Translated, it gives CASSTGLILAASTDTQYF.

V gene TRBV7-9 combines with J gene TRBJ1-2; 11 positions agree with TRBD1. J lost 4 bases, V lost 5 bases, and 6 bases had no gene match. Germline V gene lookup returns CDR1 SEHNR and CDR2 FQNEAQ (reference sequence). The CDR3 length is 15 residues. CDR3 amino acids: CASSRTGGALYGYTF. CDR3 coding DNA: TGTGCCAGCAGCCGGACAGGGGGCGCACTCTATGGCTACACCTTC.

This clone was seen only a few times. The chain employs TRBV28 and TRBJ1-1; 8 nucleotides agree with TRBD1. The trim removed 10 bases at V and 0 bases at J, leaving 7 bases unmatched. Germline CDR1 MDHEN, CDR2 SYDVKM. The CDR3 length is 14 residues. Here the CDR3 reads CATIRGPLNTEAFF. CDR3 sequence (DNA): TGTGCCACCATCAGGGGGCCCCTGAACACTGAAGCTTTCTTT. The full variable domain, its missing parts supplied by reference TRBV28 and TRBJ1-1, is DVKVTQSSRYLVKRTGEKVFLECVQDMDHENMFWYRQDPGLGLRLIYFSYDVKMKEKGDIPEGYSVSREKKERFSLILESASTNQTSMYLCATIRGPLNTEAFFGQGTRLTVV.

The CDR3 region has the DNA TGTGCCAGCAGCTTGGGGGGGGGACGGTCTAACTATGGCTACACCTTC. Translating it yields CASSLGGGRSNYGYTF. This chain links TRBV5-4 with TRBJ1-2; D possibly corresponds to TRBD1 (5 bases). Germline assignment: CDR1 SGHNT and CDR2 YYREEE (reference sequence). The length of the CDR3 is 16 residues. V lost 0 bases to trimming and J lost 0 bases, with 12 bases between them.

A remark on this clone: This sample also contains other DNA sequences that code for the same CDR3. V and J are TRBV28 and TRBJ2-7, with D perhaps TRBD1 (6 bases). V gave up 3 bases and J gave up 4 bases, with 7 bases separating them. The CDR3 totals 12 residues. Germline V gene lookup returns CDR1 MDHEN and CDR2 SYDVKM. The CDR3 is CASSLQGYEQYF. The CDR3 coding sequence is TGTGCCAGCAGTTTGCAGGGGTACGAGCAGTACTTC.

The chain joins TRBV10-2 to TRBJ2-7; D uncertain. CDR1 WSHSY and CDR2 SAAADI come from the germline V gene. This CDR3 has 11 residues. The V end was cut by 6 bases, the J end by 4 bases, with 7 bases between. In DNA form, the CDR3 reads TGCGCCAGCAGACAGAGTTACGAGCAGTACTTC. Its protein product is CASRQSYEQYF.

The rearrangement links TRBV4-2 to TRBJ2-1; D is perhaps TRBD2 (6 bases). Germline CDR1 and CDR2: LGHNA and YNFKEQ. Between the trimmed V and J ends, which lost 0 bases and 4 bases, there was a span of 19 bases. The CDR3 extends over 18 amino acids. CDR3 DNA sequence: TGTGCCAGCAGCCAAGACCCCGGATGGGCGGGGCTATACAATGAGCAGTTCTTC. This translates into CASSQDPGWAGLYNEQFF.

V gene TRBV5-1 combines with J gene TRBJ2-2; the D gene is possibly TRBD1 (6 bases). The CDR3 extends over 15 amino acids. V lost 4 bases, J lost 6 bases, and 16 bases lay in between. CDR1 SGHRS and CDR2 YFSETQ come from the germline V gene. The CDR3 region has the DNA TGCGCCAGCAGCCCGGGACACGGCGTGTCCGGGGAGCTGTTTTTT. Protein product: CASSPGHGVSGELFF.

This clone has only a few counts. The V and J genes are TRBV5-4 and TRBJ2-3, with 11 bases that match TRBD1. The CDR3 contains 17 residues. Germline CDR1 and CDR2: SGHNT and YYREEE (reference sequence). With V trimmed by 3 bases and J by 5 bases, 11 bases remained unmatched. CDR3 protein: CASSSGGTGTGGDTQYF. CDR3 bases: TGTGCCAGCAGCTCGGGAGGAACTGGGACAGGGGGAGATACGCAGTATTTT. Complete variable domain (other parts from reference TRBV5-4 and TRBJ2-3): ETGVTQSPTHLIKTRGQQVTLRCSSQSGHNTVSWYQQALGQGPQFIFQYYREEENGRGNFPPRFSGLQFPNYSSELNVNALELDDSALYLCASSSGGTGTGGDTQYFGPGTRLTVL.

The chain carries TRBV29-1 and TRBJ1-2, with TRBD1 matching 7 bases. The CDR3 runs to 12 residues. The germline CDR1 and CDR2 sequences are SQVTM and ANQGSEA. V lost 6 bases, J lost 5 bases, and 6 bases stayed unmatched. CDR3 region: CSVPGQPYGYTF. The CDR3 DNA is TGCAGCGTGCCGGGACAGCCGTATGGCTACACCTTC.

This clone showed up just a few times. The chain couples TRBV4-2 to TRBJ2-5; 12 bases agree with TRBD2. This CDR3 is built from 16 residues. With V trimmed by 1 base and J by 7 bases, 7 bases remained unmatched. Germline V gene lookup returns CDR1 LGHNA and CDR2 YNFKEQ. The DNA for the CDR3 is TGTGCCAGCAGCCAAGGCTCTAGCGGGGGGGAAGGGACCCAGTACTTC. Amino acids: CASSQGSSGGEGTQYF.

The chain carries TRBV7-2 and TRBJ2-2; D is possibly TRBD1 (6 bases). Trimming took off 1 base at V and 4 bases at J, with 10 bases between the two ends. The CDR3 length is 15 residues. Germline values: CDR1 SGHTA, CDR2 FQGNSA. The CDR3 sequence: CASSLVARGTGELFF. In DNA form, the CDR3 reads TGTGCCAGCAGCTTAGTGGCCAGGGGCACCGGGGAGCTGTTTTTT. The full variable domain, rest sourced from reference TRBV7-2 and TRBJ2-2, is GAGVSQSPSNKVTEKGKDVELRCDPISGHTALYWYRQSLGQGLEFLIYFQGNSAPDKSGLPSDRFSAERTGGSVSTLTIQRTQQEDSAVYLCASSLVARGTGELFFGEGSRLTVL.